This TCR beta chain was recorded in a study of T cell changes during pregnancy in multiple sclerosis. The CDR3 spans 14 residues. Germline CDR1 is MGHRA and CDR2 is YSYEKL. Trimming shortened V by 0 bases and J by 1 base, and 5 bases separated the two germline ends. Data came from immunoSEQ multiplex PCR; TCRdb stores just in-frame clones and leaves some out. The sample carries tens of thousands of clones, roughly 90% recorded once. The origin of this receptor is a female donor with multiple sclerosis, enrolled in a pregnancy study. The chain combines TRBV4-1 with TRBJ2-3; D gene unclear. The input for sequencing was CD4+ T cells from peripheral blood mononuclear cells, taken after pregnancy. CDR3 nucleotides: TGCGCCAGCAGCCAAGAACTCGGCACAGATACGCAGTATTTT. Translating it yields CASSQELGTDTQYF.